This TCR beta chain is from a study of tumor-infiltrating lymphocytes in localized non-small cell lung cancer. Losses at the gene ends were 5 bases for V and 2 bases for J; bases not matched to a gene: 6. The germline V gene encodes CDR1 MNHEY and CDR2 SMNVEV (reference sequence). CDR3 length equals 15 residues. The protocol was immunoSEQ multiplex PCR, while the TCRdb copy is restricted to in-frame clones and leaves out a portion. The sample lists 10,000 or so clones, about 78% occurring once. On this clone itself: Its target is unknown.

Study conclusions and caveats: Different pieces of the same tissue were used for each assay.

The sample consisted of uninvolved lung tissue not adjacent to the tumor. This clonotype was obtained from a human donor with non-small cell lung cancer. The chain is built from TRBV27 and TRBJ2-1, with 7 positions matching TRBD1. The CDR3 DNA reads TGTGCCAGCAGTAGCTACAGGGGCCCCTACAATGAGCAGTTCTTC. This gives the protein CASSSYRGPYNEQFF.